The sequence of this TCR beta chain was determined in a study of T-cell reconstitution after alpha-beta-depleted transplantation in children. TCRbeta library construction was performed incorporating unique molecular identifiers. A single record per CDR3 protein comes from TCRdb applying MiXCR to the PCR reads. The sample holds more than 550,000 distinct CDR3 sequences, roughly a tenth seen once. The CDR3 has 13 amino acids. The V gene lost 6 bases and the J gene lost 7 bases, with 15 bases spanning the gap. Germline V gene lookup returns CDR1 KGHSH and CDR2 LQKENI. This specimen consisted of PBMCs from the stem cell graft donor, obtained from the stem cell graft. The source of this sequence is a human donor who donated a stem cell graft to a child with acute myeloid leukemia. The chain carries TRBV18 and TRBJ2-5; the D gene is possibly TRBD2 (6 bases). The CDR3 region is CASSGSGLMTQYF. For the CDR3, the DNA is TGTGCCAGCTCCGGGAGTGGACTCATGACCCAGTACTTC.